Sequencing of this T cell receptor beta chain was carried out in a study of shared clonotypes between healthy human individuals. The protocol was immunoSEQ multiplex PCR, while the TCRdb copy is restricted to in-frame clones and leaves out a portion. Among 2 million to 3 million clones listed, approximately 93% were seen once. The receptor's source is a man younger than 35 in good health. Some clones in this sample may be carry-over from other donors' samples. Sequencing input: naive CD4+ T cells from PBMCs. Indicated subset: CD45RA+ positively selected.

The CDR3 DNA reads as TGTGCCAGCAGCTTGCGACGGTTTAAAAGCACAGATACGCAGTATTTT. This translates into CASSLRRFKSTDTQYF. The chain combines TRBV7-2 with TRBJ2-3; D is undetermined. Germline loops: CDR1 SGHTA, CDR2 FQGNSA. This CDR3 is 16 amino acids long. The ends were cut back, 3 bases at V and 0 bases at J, with 13 bases in the middle.